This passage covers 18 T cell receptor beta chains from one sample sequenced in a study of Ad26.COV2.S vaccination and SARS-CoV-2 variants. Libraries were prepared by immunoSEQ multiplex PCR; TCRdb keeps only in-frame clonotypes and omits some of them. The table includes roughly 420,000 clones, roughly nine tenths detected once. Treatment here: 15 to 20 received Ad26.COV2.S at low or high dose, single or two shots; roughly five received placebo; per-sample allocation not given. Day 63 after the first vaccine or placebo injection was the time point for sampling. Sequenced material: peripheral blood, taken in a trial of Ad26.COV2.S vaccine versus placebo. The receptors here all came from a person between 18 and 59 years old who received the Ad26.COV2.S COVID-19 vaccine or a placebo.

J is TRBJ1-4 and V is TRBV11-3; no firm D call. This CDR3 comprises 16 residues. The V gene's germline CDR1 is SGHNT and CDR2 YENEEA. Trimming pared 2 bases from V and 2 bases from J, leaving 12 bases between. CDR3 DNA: TGTGCCAGCAGCTTATTCGGATCGGCCACTAATGAAAAACTGTTTTTT. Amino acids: CASSLFGSATNEKLFF. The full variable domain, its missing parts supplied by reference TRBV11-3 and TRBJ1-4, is EAGVVQSPRYKIIEKKQPVAFWCNPISGHNTLYWYLQNLGQGPELLIRYENEEAVDDSQLPKDRFSAERLKGVDSTLKIQPAELGDSAVYLCASSLFGSATNEKLFFGSGTQLSVL.

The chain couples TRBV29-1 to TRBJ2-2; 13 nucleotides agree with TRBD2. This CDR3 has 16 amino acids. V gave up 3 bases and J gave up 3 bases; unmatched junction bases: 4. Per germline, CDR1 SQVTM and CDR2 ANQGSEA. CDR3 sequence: CSVETSGGLDTGELFF. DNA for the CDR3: TGCAGCGTTGAGACTAGCGGGGGGCTTGACACCGGGGAGCTGTTTTTT.

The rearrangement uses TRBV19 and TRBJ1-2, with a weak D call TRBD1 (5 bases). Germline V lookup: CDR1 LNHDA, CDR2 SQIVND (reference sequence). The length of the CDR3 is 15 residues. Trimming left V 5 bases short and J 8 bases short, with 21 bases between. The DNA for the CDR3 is TGTGCCAGTAGTCCAAATAGAGGCCGGGGCGGAGGCTACACCTTC. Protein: CASSPNRGRGGGYTF.

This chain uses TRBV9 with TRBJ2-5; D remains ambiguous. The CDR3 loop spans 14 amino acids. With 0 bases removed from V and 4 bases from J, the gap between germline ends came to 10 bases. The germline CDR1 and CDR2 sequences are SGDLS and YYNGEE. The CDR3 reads CASSVDQRLETQYF. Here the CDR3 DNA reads TGTGCCAGCAGCGTAGATCAGAGGTTAGAGACCCAGTACTTC.

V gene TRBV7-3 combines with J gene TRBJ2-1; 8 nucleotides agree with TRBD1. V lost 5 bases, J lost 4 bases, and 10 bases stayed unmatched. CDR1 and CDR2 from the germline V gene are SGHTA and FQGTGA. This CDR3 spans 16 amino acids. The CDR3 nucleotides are TGTGCCAGCAGCGAATTGACAGGGGCTCTTTACAATGAGCAGTTCTTC. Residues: CASSELTGALYNEQFF.

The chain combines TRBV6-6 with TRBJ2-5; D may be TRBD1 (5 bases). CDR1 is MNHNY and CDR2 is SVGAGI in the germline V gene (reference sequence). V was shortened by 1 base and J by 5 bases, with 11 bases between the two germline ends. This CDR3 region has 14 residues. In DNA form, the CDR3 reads TGTGCCAGCAGTTACTGGGGCAGGGTGGAGACCCAGTACTTC. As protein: CASSYWGRVETQYF.

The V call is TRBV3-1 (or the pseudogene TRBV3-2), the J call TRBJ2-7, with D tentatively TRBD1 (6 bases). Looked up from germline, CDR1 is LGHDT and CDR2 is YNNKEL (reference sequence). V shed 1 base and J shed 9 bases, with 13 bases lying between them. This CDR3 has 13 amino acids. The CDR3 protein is CASSQVYRDTQYF. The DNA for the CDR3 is TGTGCCAGCAGCCAAGTTTATCGGGACACGCAGTACTTC.

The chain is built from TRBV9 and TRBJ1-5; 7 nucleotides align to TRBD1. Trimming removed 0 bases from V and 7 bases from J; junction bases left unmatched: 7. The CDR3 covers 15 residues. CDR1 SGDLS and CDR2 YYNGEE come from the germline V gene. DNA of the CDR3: TGTGCCAGCAGCGTAGCAGGGGGAATAGGGCAGCCCCAGCATTTT. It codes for CASSVAGGIGQPQHF.

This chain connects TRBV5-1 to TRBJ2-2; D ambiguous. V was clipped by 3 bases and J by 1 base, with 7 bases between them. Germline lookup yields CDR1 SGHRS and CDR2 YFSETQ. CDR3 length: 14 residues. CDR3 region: CASSSGRNTGELFF. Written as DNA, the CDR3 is TGCGCCAGCAGCTCAGGACGGAACACCGGGGAGCTGTTTTTT.

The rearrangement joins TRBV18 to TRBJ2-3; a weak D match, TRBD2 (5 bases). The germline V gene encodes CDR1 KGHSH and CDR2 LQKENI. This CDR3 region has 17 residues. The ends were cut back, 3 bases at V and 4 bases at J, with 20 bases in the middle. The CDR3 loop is CASSPTPRTGRADTQYF. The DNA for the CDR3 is TGTGCCAGCTCACCGACCCCCAGGACTGGCCGCGCAGATACGCAGTATTTT.

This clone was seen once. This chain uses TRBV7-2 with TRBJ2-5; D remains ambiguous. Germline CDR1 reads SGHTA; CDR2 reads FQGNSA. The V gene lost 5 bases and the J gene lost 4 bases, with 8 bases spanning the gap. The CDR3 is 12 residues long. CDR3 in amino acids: CASSINLETQYF. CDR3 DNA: TGTGCCAGCAGCATAAACTTAGAGACCCAGTACTTC.

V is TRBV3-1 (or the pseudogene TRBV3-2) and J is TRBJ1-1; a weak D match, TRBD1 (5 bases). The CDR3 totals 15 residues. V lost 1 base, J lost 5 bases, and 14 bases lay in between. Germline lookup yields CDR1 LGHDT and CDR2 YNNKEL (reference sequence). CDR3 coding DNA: TGTGCCAGCAGCCAAGTCGGGGGAGTTCGGACTGAAGCTTTCTTT. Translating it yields CASSQVGGVRTEAFF.

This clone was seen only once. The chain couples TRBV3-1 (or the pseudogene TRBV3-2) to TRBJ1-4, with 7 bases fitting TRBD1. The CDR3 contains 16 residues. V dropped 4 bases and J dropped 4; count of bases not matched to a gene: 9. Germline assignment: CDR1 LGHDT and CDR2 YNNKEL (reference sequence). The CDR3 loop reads CASSLGDRVFNEKLFF. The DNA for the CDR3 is TGTGCCAGCAGCCTCGGTGACAGGGTCTTTAATGAAAAACTGTTTTTT.

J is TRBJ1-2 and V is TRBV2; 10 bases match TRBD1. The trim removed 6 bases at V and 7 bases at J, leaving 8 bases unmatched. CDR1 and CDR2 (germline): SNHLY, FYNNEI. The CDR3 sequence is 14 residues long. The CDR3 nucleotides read TGTGCCAGCAGCCCCCAGACAGGGGGCTTTGGCTACACCTTC. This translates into CASSPQTGGFGYTF.

The CDR3 bases are TGTGCCAGCAGCTTCCACGGTGGGCCCCAGCATTTT. Encoded protein: CASSFHGGPQHF. The chain combines TRBV5-6 with TRBJ1-5, with unresolved D. The CDR3 runs 12 residues. V was pared by 2 bases and J by 9 bases, with 9 bases between. CDR1 is SGHDT, CDR2 YYEEEE, per germline.

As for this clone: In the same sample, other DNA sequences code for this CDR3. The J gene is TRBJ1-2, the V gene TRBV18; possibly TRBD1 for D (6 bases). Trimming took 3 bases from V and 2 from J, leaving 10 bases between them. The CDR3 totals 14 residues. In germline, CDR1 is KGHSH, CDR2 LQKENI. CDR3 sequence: CASSPNRDNYGYTF. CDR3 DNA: TGTGCCAGCTCACCTAACAGGGACAACTATGGCTACACCTTC.

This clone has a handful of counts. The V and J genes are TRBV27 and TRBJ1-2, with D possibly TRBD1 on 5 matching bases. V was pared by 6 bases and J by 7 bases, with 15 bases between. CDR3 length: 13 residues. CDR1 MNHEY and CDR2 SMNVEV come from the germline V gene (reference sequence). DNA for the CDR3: TGTGCCAGCAGCCTGGTCAGGGAGGGTGGCTACACCTTC. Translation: CASSLVREGGYTF.

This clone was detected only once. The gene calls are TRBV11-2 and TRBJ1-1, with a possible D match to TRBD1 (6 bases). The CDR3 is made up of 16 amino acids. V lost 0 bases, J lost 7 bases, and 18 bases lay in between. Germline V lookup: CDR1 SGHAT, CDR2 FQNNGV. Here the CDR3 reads CASSLDQWGAPGEAFF. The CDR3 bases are TGTGCCAGCAGCTTAGATCAGTGGGGGGCTCCAGGTGAAGCTTTCTTT.